This T cell receptor beta chain was observed in a study of blood T cells in healthy people across ages. The study's findings and limits: PBMCs were not sorted, which prevented a conclusive comparison of naive versus antigen-experienced cells. There were more naive CD4+ cells and higher diversity in long-lived donors than in aged donors.

This clonotype has ten or more counts. The antigen is unknown. PCR was performed a second time for roughly 6 to 12 cycles using a sample-barcoded 5' primer and a J-beta primer mix. From the 5' RACE reads, TCRdb called clonotypes with MiXCR, one entry per CDR3 protein. Of hundreds of thousands of distinct CDR3 sequences in the sample, less than 40% were seen once. Each donor was a healthy Caucasian individual from Russia, aged roughly 6 to 90. This CDR3 has 11 amino acids. Trimming shortened V by 6 bases and J by 7 bases, and 9 bases separated the two germline ends. Sequencing input: blood. This chain connects TRBV12-3 or TRBV12-4 to TRBJ1-1, with a possible D match to TRBD1 (5 bases). This TCR was recovered from a woman of 80 years or more in good health. The DNA of the CDR3 is TGTGCCAGCAGGACGAGGGGTGAAGCTTTCTTT. It encodes CASRTRGEAFF.